The 24 T cell receptor beta chains below all came from one sample that was sequenced in a study of glioma-infiltrating T cells after dendritic cell vaccination (dated by TCRdb to 2016 to 2017). The method was the immunoSEQ multiplex PCR assay. Here the immuneACCESS table is served through TCRdb, limited to in-frame sequences with V and J called. Missing clones are a known gap in these copies; in checked studies unresolved V genes cover under half, and the rest lacks a known reason. The sample table shows about 96,000 clones, and around three quarters are seen once. The top ten constitute about 6.5% of the sample. This material consisted of blood, taken before dendritic cell vaccination. These receptors all stem from a human donor with glioblastoma.

This chain connects TRBV20-1 to TRBJ1-1, with 9 bases that match TRBD1. Germline-derived CDR1 and CDR2 are DFQATT and SNEGSKA (reference sequence). The CDR3 length is 11 residues. Unmatched junction bases numbered 4, after V lost 3 bases and J lost 11 bases. Written as DNA, the CDR3 is TGCAGTGCTAGCCTCGGACAGGGGGCTTTCTTT. Translated: CSASLGQGAFF.

The chain uses TRBV27 and TRBJ2-7, with TRBD1 matching over 7 bases. Germline V gene lookup returns CDR1 MNHEY and CDR2 SMNVEV (reference sequence). The CDR3 runs to 14 residues. V was pared by 2 bases and J by 2 bases, with 3 bases of the junction left unmatched. CDR3: CASSLTGVPYEQYF. The CDR3 region has the DNA TGTGCCAGCAGTTTAACAGGGGTTCCCTACGAGCAGTACTTC.

As for this clone: Other DNA sequences in this sample translate to the same CDR3. This chain links TRBV2 with TRBJ1-1, with 7 bases that match TRBD1. This CDR3 contains 13 residues. The V gene end was trimmed by 8 bases and the J gene end by 2 bases; junction bases not matched to a gene: 5. The V gene's germline CDR1 is SNHLY and CDR2 FYNNEI. The CDR3 protein is CASRTGLNTEAFF. The CDR3 DNA reads TGTGCCAGCCGGACAGGCTTAAACACTGAAGCTTTCTTT.

The chain couples TRBV29-1 to TRBJ1-2; D gene ambiguous. CDR3 length: 12 residues. CDR1 and CDR2 from the germline V gene are SQVTM and ANQGSEA. The V end was cut by 7 bases, the J end by 1 base, with 10 bases between. The CDR3 nucleotides read TGCAGCGCCGGGGTCGATAACTATGGCTACACCTTC. Protein: CSAGVDNYGYTF.

The chain couples TRBV5-8 to TRBJ2-7, with D tentatively TRBD2 (5 bases). The CDR3 sequence is 15 residues long. Germline CDR1 reads SGHTS; CDR2 reads YDEGEE. The V end lost 0 bases, the J end lost 2 bases, and 12 bases lay between the germline ends. The CDR3 is CASSLAGLATYEQYF. The CDR3 nucleotides read TGTGCCAGCAGCTTGGCCGGACTCGCTACCTACGAGCAGTACTTC.

This clone turned up a few times. This rearrangement joins TRBV19 to TRBJ2-7, with 11 bases fitting TRBD1. V shed 6 bases, J shed 0 bases, and the junction held 10 bases outside the gene matches. The CDR3 is 17 amino acids. Per the germline V gene, CDR1 is LNHDA and CDR2 is SQIVND (reference sequence). The CDR3 nucleotides are TGTGCCAGTAGATCCGGGACAGGGGGAACCGGCTCCTACGAGCAGTACTTC. Amino acid sequence: CASRSGTGGTGSYEQYF.

The chain carries TRBV30 and TRBJ1-1, with TRBD1 as a possible D gene (6 bases). The V end lost 2 bases, the J end lost 7 bases, and 11 bases lay between the germline ends. CDR1 GTSNPN and CDR2 SVGIG come from the germline V gene (reference sequence). This CDR3 comprises 12 residues. CDR3 amino acids: CAWSSGVGEAFF. The CDR3 DNA follows: TGTGCCTGGAGTTCAGGGGTAGGTGAAGCTTTCTTT.

The chain uses TRBV15 and TRBJ2-3, with 8 bases aligning to TRBD1. CDR1 is LNHNV, CDR2 YYDKDF, per germline (reference sequence). The CDR3 is made up of 15 amino acids. The ends lost 1 base at V and 2 bases at J; junction bases unmatched: 2. For the CDR3, the DNA is TGTGCCACCAGCAGAGGGACAGGGTACACAGATACGCAGTATTTT. Protein product: CATSRGTGYTDTQYF. The full variable domain, in which reference TRBV15 and TRBJ2-3 provide the parts outside the CDR3, is DAMVIQNPRYQVTQFGKPVTLSCSQTLNHNVMYWYQQKSSQAPKLLFHYYDKDFNNEADTPDNFQSRRPNTSFCFLDIRSPGLGDTAMYLCATSRGTGYTDTQYFGPGTRLTVL.

V usage is TRBV5-1 and J usage is TRBJ1-3; possible D gene TRBD1, 6 bases. V shed 4 bases and J shed 0 bases, with 11 bases lying between them. This CDR3 has 15 amino acids. Per the germline V gene, CDR1 is SGHRS and CDR2 is YFSETQ. CDR3 bases: TGCGCCAGCAGCGGGGGGGCTCTCTCTGGAAACACCATATATTTT. As protein: CASSGGALSGNTIYF. Variable domain in full (rest from reference TRBV5-1 and TRBJ1-3): KAGVTQTPRYLIKTRGQQVTLSCSPISGHRSVSWYQQTPGQGLQFLFEYFSETQRNKGNFPGRFSGRQFSNSRSEMNVSTLELGDSALYLCASSGGALSGNTIYFGEGSWLTVV.

The V and J genes are TRBV4-2 and TRBJ2-3; TRBD2 matches at 8 bases. Germline lookup yields CDR1 LGHNA and CDR2 YNFKEQ. Losses at the gene ends were 4 bases for V and 4 bases for J; bases not matched to a gene: 10. CDR3 length: 16 residues. CDR3 loop: CASSRTGGQMADTQYF. The CDR3 coding sequence is TGTGCCAGCAGCCGGACGGGGGGGCAGATGGCAGATACGCAGTATTTT.

The genes are TRBV30 and TRBJ2-7; 7 nucleotides line up with TRBD2. V trimming: 0 bases; J trimming: 7 bases; junction bases outside the gene matches: 12. The CDR3 runs 15 residues. Germline V gene data show CDR1 as GTSNPN and CDR2 as SVGIG (reference sequence). CDR3 protein: CAWSVPVGGVREQYF. CDR3 in DNA: TGTGCCTGGAGTGTCCCGGTTGGGGGGGTTCGGGAGCAGTACTTC.

This chain connects TRBV5-8 to TRBJ1-4; D is unresolved. Trimming left V 4 bases short and J 2 bases short, with 18 bases between. Germline CDR1 and CDR2: SGHTS and YDEGEE. This CDR3 spans 17 amino acids. CDR3 in amino acids: CASSPGRGTLTNEKLFF. CDR3 in DNA: TGTGCCAGCAGCCCTGGACGGGGAACGTTGACTAATGAAAAACTGTTTTTT.

Only one count was recorded for this clone. The chain recombines TRBV28 with TRBJ1-1; weak D call: TRBD1 (5 bases). Germline CDR1 is MDHEN and CDR2 is SYDVKM. This CDR3 is 14 amino acids long. The ends were cut back, 5 bases at V and 3 bases at J, with 13 bases in the middle. In DNA form, the CDR3 reads TGTGCCAGCAGTCCCTATCAGGGCTACACTGAAGCTTTCTTT. Its protein is CASSPYQGYTEAFF.

The V and J genes are TRBV6-1 and TRBJ1-5; D gene uncertain. CDR3 length: 14 residues. Germline values: CDR1 MNHNS, CDR2 SASEGT. V was trimmed by 2 bases and J by 7 bases, leaving 12 bases between them. CDR3 region: CASSEWAGKQPQHF. The DNA for the CDR3 is TGTGCCAGCAGTGAATGGGCGGGAAAGCAGCCCCAGCATTTT.

V and J are TRBV12-5 and TRBJ1-1; tentatively, D is TRBD1 (6 bases). This CDR3 is built from 13 residues. With 4 bases removed from V and 8 bases from J, the gap between germline ends came to 14 bases. Germline lookup yields CDR1 LGHNT and CDR2 FRNRAP. CDR3 loop: CASGSYRDAEAFF. The CDR3 DNA sequence: TGTGCTAGTGGTTCTTACAGGGATGCAGAAGCTTTCTTT.

V usage is TRBV7-6 and J usage is TRBJ1-2; 10 positions agree with TRBD1. Germline CDR1 and CDR2: SGHVS and FNYEAQ. There are 18 residues in the CDR3. V dropped 5 bases and J dropped 3; count of bases not matched to a gene: 15. The CDR3 DNA reads as TGTGCCAGCAGCCCTGGGACAGGGGTCCTTAATGATGACTATGGCTACACCTTC. Encoded protein: CASSPGTGVLNDDYGYTF.

The chain joins TRBV30 to TRBJ2-5, with 13 bases aligning to TRBD2. V shed 5 bases and J 3 bases; nucleotides not matched to a gene: 6. The CDR3 loop spans 15 amino acids. Per the germline V gene, CDR1 is GTSNPN and CDR2 is SVGIG (reference sequence). The CDR3 loop reads CAWDTSGGAEETQYF. CDR3 nucleotide sequence: TGTGCCTGGGATACTAGCGGGGGGGCCGAAGAGACCCAGTACTTC.

This clone was seen once. This chain joins TRBV2 and TRBJ2-6; TRBD2 is a possible D gene (5 bases). Trimming took 7 bases from V and 4 from J, leaving 20 bases between them. The CDR3 length is 17 residues. CDR1 and CDR2 (germline): SNHLY, FYNNEI. The CDR3, as DNA: TGTGCCAGCACCGGGGATCCTCCACTGAAGGGGGCCAACGTCCTGACTTTC. Translated: CASTGDPPLKGANVLTF.

This CDR3 reads CATSRDRTGGRPQHF. CDR3 nucleotides: TGTGCCACCAGCAGAGATAGGACAGGTGGACGGCCCCAGCATTTT. The J gene is TRBJ1-5, the V gene TRBV15, with 7 bases aligning to TRBD1. The trim removed 0 bases at V and 9 bases at J, leaving 8 bases unmatched. The CDR3 totals 15 residues. Germline values: CDR1 LNHNV, CDR2 YYDKDF (reference sequence).

This clone was recorded once. V usage is TRBV2 and J usage is TRBJ1-3; D not resolved. The CDR3 is made up of 13 amino acids. The germline gives CDR1 SNHLY, CDR2 FYNNEI. The V gene lost 4 bases and the J gene lost 0 bases, with 4 bases spanning the gap. The CDR3 sequence is CASSAFSGNTIYF. CDR3 sequence (DNA): TGTGCCAGCAGTGCTTTCTCTGGAAACACCATATATTTT.

The CDR3 DNA follows: TGCGCCAGCACACGTTCGGACAGTCACCGTGGCAATGAGCAGTTCTTC. Residues: CASTRSDSHRGNEQFF. The V call is TRBV5-1, the J call TRBJ2-1; D is perhaps TRBD1 (6 bases). Deletions cut 6 bases from V and 6 bases from J, with 22 bases between. This CDR3 has 16 amino acids. Germline V gene sequence: CDR1 SGHRS, CDR2 YFSETQ.

The table lists this clone with a few counts. The V and J genes are TRBV30 and TRBJ2-5; D is undetermined. Germline CDR1 is GTSNPN and CDR2 is SVGIG (reference sequence). V was pared by 0 bases and J by 13 bases, with 12 bases between. This CDR3 spans 11 amino acids. The CDR3 here is CAWSVGSPRYF. In DNA form, the CDR3 reads TGTGCCTGGAGTGTGGGCAGCCCGCGGTACTTC.

This rearrangement joins TRBV27 to TRBJ1-2, with D maybe TRBD1 (5 bases). Germline assignment: CDR1 MNHEY and CDR2 SMNVEV (reference sequence). This CDR3 comprises 13 residues. V was clipped by 5 bases and J by 0 bases, with 7 bases between them. CDR3 bases: TGTGCCAGCAGTCAGGGTCCTAACTATGGCTACACCTTC. This encodes CASSQGPNYGYTF.

The CDR3: CASSLPTGSYEQYF. The CDR3 DNA reads TGTGCCAGCAGCTTACCCACAGGGTCCTACGAGCAGTACTTC. The chain is built from TRBV6-5 and TRBJ2-7, with D tentatively TRBD1 (6 bases). V was cut by 6 bases and J by 1 base, with 13 bases left in between. The CDR3 contains 14 residues. Germline lookup yields CDR1 MNHEY and CDR2 SVGAGI.